What follows describes a single T cell receptor (beta chain). This clonotype was picked up a small number of times. The antigen this receptor binds is unknown. The input lacks base qualities; no much larger clone sits a single base away. The CDR3 runs 11 amino acids, cysteine and phenylalanine included. Here the CDR3 DNA is all that survives: 33 bases in frame from base 1. The germline V gene encodes CDR1 KGHDR and CDR2 SFDVKD. V was cut back by 5 bases and J by 6 bases, leaving a gap of 5 bases between them. The data originate from a study of T-cell memory formation after mild COVID-19 (dated by TCRdb to the early 2020s). Notes on the research overall: TCR sequence clusters from the two donors were largely donor specific. Longitudinal TCRalpha and TCRbeta repertoire sequencing tracked T-cell clones expanding and contracting after mild COVID-19 in a couple of donors. The cohort comprised two young, previously healthy adult volunteers, one female and one male. Points the paper makes about the study in general: Clones that contracted from day 15 to 85 showed balanced CD4/CD8 phenotypes, whereas a second wave of clones that expanded from day 15 to 37 leaned towards CD4+. The second-wave clones that peaked on day 37 were not confirmed to be SARS-CoV-2 specific. Contracting CD4+ clones turned up mainly in the CM and EM memory subsets, whereas EMRA was where CD8+ clones were enriched. Some responding clones were detected in pre-infection memory, which suggested that pre-existing cross-reactive memory T cells had joined the SARS-CoV-2 response. Only a couple of mild cases were covered in the study, and larger cohorts including severe cases with pre-infection samples were considered necessary.

Ficoll-Paque density gradient centrifugation was the method used to isolate PBMCs. Sequencing relied on an Illumina NovaSeq 6000. cDNA libraries for TCRalpha and TCRbeta were prepared by 5'RACE using constant-segment primers, with sample barcodes and unique molecular identifiers added. Trizol reagent was used to extract RNA from every sample. The libraries were amplified in two PCR steps, and the second step added a second sample barcode and Illumina TruSeq adapters. Sequencing of libraries was performed on an Illumina NovaSeq with 2 x 150 bp paired-end reads. In the paper's pipeline: With migec v1.2.7, reads were demultiplexed and then collapsed into UMI-guided consensus sequences. Using mixcr v2.1.11, the UMI consensuses were aligned to TRA and TRB V and J templates and assembled into clonotypes. Expanded or contracted clonotypes were those called significant by both edgeR and NoisET, with noise models trained on biological replicates. For edgeR calls, the cutoffs were a false discovery rate-adjusted p below 0.01 and a log2 fold-change threshold of 1. PCA with hierarchical clustering of max-normalized trajectories of the 1000 most abundant clonotypes was used as exploratory dynamics analysis. Separately sequenced CD4+ and CD8+ repertoires were used to assign the CD4 or CD8 phenotype of responding clones. TCRdb passed the public sequencing reads through fastp at Q25 and MiXCR, retaining productive beta sequences. Entries that share a CDR3 protein sequence are merged under the most common genes and DNA. TCRdb's processing, not the study's, gives the V and J calls here. This sample holds roughly 380,000 distinct CDR3 sequences; around 30% were observed only once. 13% of the sample is held by the ten biggest clonotypes.

The source is an adult woman who had mild COVID-19 (a few samples of this study predate the infection). The sample titles of this study are shuffled in the database, so cell type and time point are left out; the donor was told from shared clones. In this chain, TRBV24-1 is recombined with TRBJ2-3, with an unclear D gene assignment. Sequenced: PBMCs or a T cell subset sorted from them (not recorded which). This receptor carries the CDR3 CATSVRDTQYF. The nucleotides are TGTGCCACCAGTGTCCGGGATACGCAGTATTTT.